The 15 T cell receptor beta chains below were found in one sample sequenced in a study of sequential checkpoint blockade in melanoma. The treatment: randomized to nivolumab then ipilimumab (arm A) or the reverse (arm B). Repertoires were generated with immunoSEQ multiplex PCR, while TCRdb's copy carries only in-frame clones and drops some. The sample carries some 9,200 clones, roughly 24% recorded once. This specimen was tumor tissue (inferred from file names), taken from a patient given nivolumab and ipilimumab in sequence. Receptor source: a human donor with melanoma.

The genes are TRBV18 and TRBJ2-2; D might be TRBD1 (6 bases). This CDR3 contains 15 residues. Germline V gene sequence: CDR1 KGHSH, CDR2 LQKENI. The V and J ends lost 2 bases and 6 bases respectively, with 13 bases between them. In nucleotides, the CDR3 is TGTGCCAGCTCACCATCAGTTCCAGGGGCCGGGGAGCTGTTTTTT. Its translation is CASSPSVPGAGELFF.

V gene TRBV4-1 combines with J gene TRBJ2-1; D is unresolved. V lost 3 bases and J 13 bases, leaving 22 bases between the germline ends. The CDR3 runs 15 residues. Germline CDR1 is MGHRA and CDR2 is YSYEKL. CDR3 protein: CASSQESKAAVRQFF. CDR3 DNA sequence: TGCGCCAGCAGCCAGGAATCCAAGGCCGCTGTTCGTCAGTTCTTC.

A few counts support this clone. This sequence joins TRBV18 and TRBJ1-5; D is undetermined. Germline V gene lookup returns CDR1 KGHSH and CDR2 LQKENI. The ends were cut back, 3 bases at V and 5 bases at J, with 5 bases in the middle. CDR3 size: 12 residues. The CDR3 nucleotides are TGTGCCAGCTCACCTGATGATCAGCCCCAGCATTTT. It encodes CASSPDDQPQHF.

This clone has a handful of counts. This chain connects TRBV23-1 to TRBJ1-2; 7 bases are shared with TRBD1. TRBV23-1 is annotated as an ORF whose role is uncertain. V lost 6 bases and J lost 7; bases outside the gene matches: 8. CDR3 length: 13 amino acids. The CDR3 DNA is TGCGCCAGCAGCCCGGGACAGAGGACTGGCTACACCTTC. This translates into CASSPGQRTGYTF.

The chain combines TRBV1 with TRBJ1-2; the table gives TRBD1 as D, unverified against the DNA. TRBV1 is a documented pseudogene. The CDR3 extends over 15 amino acids. The CDR3 DNA sequence: TGCGCCAGCAGCCAAGGGACAGCGGTTAGATATGGCTACACCTTC. Translated: CASSQGTAVRYGYTF.

This clone has a handful of counts. V usage is TRBV5-1 and J usage is TRBJ1-1, with D possibly TRBD1 on 6 matching bases. The CDR3 is 14 amino acids. Deletions cut 6 bases from V and 4 bases from J, with 16 bases between. Germline CDR1 reads SGHRS; CDR2 reads YFSETQ. The CDR3 coding sequence is TGCGCCAGCACACCACAGGGAGTAGTCACTGAAGCTTTCTTT. Its translation is CASTPQGVVTEAFF.

The chain joins TRBV6-7 to TRBJ2-1, with D possibly matching TRBD2 (6 bases). TRBV6-7 is designated an ORF whose function remains uncertain. Trimming took off 5 bases at V and 15 bases at J, with 20 bases between the two ends. The CDR3 is 13 residues long. The CDR3 region is CASSPSTSPGLFF. In DNA form, the CDR3 reads TGTGCCAGCAGTCCATCAACTAGCCCCGGGTTGTTCTTC.

As for this clone: The read ends 1 residue early relative to the CDR3; the germline J gene fills the gap. The chain carries TRBV10-3 and TRBJ1-1, with D maybe TRBD1 (5 bases). This CDR3 has 15 amino acids. Looked up from germline, CDR1 is ENHRY and CDR2 is SYGVKD. V was clipped by 2 bases and J by 1 base, with 11 bases between them. CDR3 loop: CAISEGLGENTEAFF. CDR3 DNA (partial): TGTGCCATCAGTGAGGGGCTGGGGGAGAACACTGAAGCTTTC.

This clone was picked up a small number of times. The J gene is TRBJ2-1, the V gene TRBV9; the D call may be TRBD1 or TRBD2 (6 bases each). Germline V gene lookup returns CDR1 SGDLS and CDR2 YYNGEE. The CDR3 contains 12 residues. V lost 5 bases and J 7 bases, leaving 10 bases between the germline ends. In DNA, the CDR3 is TGTGCCAGCAGTGAAGGGGGGAATGAGCAGTTCTTC. It is translated as CASSEGGNEQFF.

The CDR3 DNA reads TGTGCCAGCTCACCAAGCGCGGGATGGAGCACTGAAGCTTTCTTT. Translation: CASSPSAGWSTEAFF. This rearrangement joins TRBV18 to TRBJ1-1, with D uncertain. The germline V gene has CDR1 KGHSH and CDR2 LQKENI. Deletions cut 2 bases from V and 4 bases from J, with 14 bases between. The CDR3 runs to 15 residues.

In its sample, this clone is medium-sized (0.01 to 0.1%). Distinct nucleotide sequences in the sample also encode this CDR3. The rearrangement joins TRBV6-8 to TRBJ1-1; no definite D call. This CDR3 has 13 residues. CDR1 and CDR2 (germline): MNHGY, SAAAGT. Trimming shortened V by 7 bases and J by 1 base, and 10 bases separated the two germline ends. The CDR3 loop reads CASTTGGNTEAFF. CDR3 nucleotide sequence: TGTGCCAGCACCACGGGCGGGAACACTGAAGCTTTCTTT.

This clone was counted between two and nine times. The gene calls are TRBV28 and TRBJ2-4, with a tentative D call TRBD2 (5 bases). The germline V gene has CDR1 MDHEN and CDR2 SYDVKM. The germline V and J ends were trimmed by 8 bases and 4 bases, with 12 bases remaining between them. This CDR3 spans 13 amino acids. The CDR3 DNA is TGTGCCAGCGGTCCCGAGGGAAAAAACATTCAGTACTTC. Translation: CASGPEGKNIQYF.

This clone was picked up many times. V gene TRBV11-3 combines with J gene TRBJ1-1; D is unresolved. Germline assignment: CDR1 SGHNT and CDR2 YENEEA. The CDR3 has 17 amino acids. V lost 1 base, J lost 0 bases, and 15 bases lay in between. CDR3 coding DNA: TGTGCCAGCAGCTTAGTGGTAGGGCGTGACATGAACACTGAAGCTTTCTTT. Encoded protein: CASSLVVGRDMNTEAFF.

In this sample, this clone turned up many times. This chain links TRBV11-3 with TRBJ1-1, with a tentative D call TRBD1 (6 bases). V dropped 6 bases and J dropped 1 base, with 18 bases sitting between them. From germline, CDR1 is SGHNT and CDR2 YENEEA. This CDR3 spans 16 amino acids. CDR3 nucleotides: TGTGCCAGCAGAGTTTCGCCCGGGACAAGGAACACTGAAGCTTTCTTT. Translating it yields CASRVSPGTRNTEAFF.

The J gene is TRBJ2-6, the V gene TRBV5-1; D not resolved. The CDR3 is made up of 14 amino acids. With 4 bases removed from V and 4 bases from J, the gap between germline ends came to 9 bases. CDR1 and CDR2 (germline): SGHRS, YFSETQ. The CDR3 DNA follows: TGCGCCAGCAGCGAGGCGACCGGGGCCAACGTCCTGACTTTC. The encoded protein is CASSEATGANVLTF.